The 2 T cell receptor beta chains below come from one sample, sequenced in a study of blood T cells in healthy people across ages. Next came a second PCR, run for about 6 to 12 cycles, which used a sample-barcoded 5' primer along with a J-beta primer mix. From the 5' RACE reads, TCRdb called clonotypes with MiXCR, one entry per CDR3 protein. The sample holds about 780,000 distinct CDR3 sequences, about 26% seen once. The sample was also reused in another study, on T cells of mothers and their children.

Sample: blood. The source is a boy younger than 18 in good health.

This clonotype has more than one count but fewer than ten. The V gene is TRBV7-6, the J gene TRBJ2-7; D gene unclear. Germline V gene lookup returns CDR1 SGHVS and CDR2 FNYEAQ. CDR3 length equals 15 residues. Trimming stripped 1 base from V and 1 base from J, with 11 bases between. CDR3 protein: CASSLGEVGSYEQYF. In DNA, the CDR3 is TGTGCCAGCAGCTTAGGGGAAGTTGGGTCCTACGAGCAGTACTTC. The whole variable domain, filled in from reference TRBV7-6 and TRBJ2-7, reads GAGVSQSPRYKVTKRGQDVALRCDPISGHVSLYWYRQALGQGPEFLTYFNYEAQQDKSGLPNDRFSAERPEGSISTLTIQRTEQRDSAMYRCASSLGEVGSYEQYFGPGTRLTVT.

This clonotype was seen a handful of times. The chain couples TRBV3-1 to TRBJ1-2, with TRBD1 matching over 7 bases. The CDR3 covers 15 residues. Unmatched junction bases numbered 8, after V lost 3 bases and J lost 4 bases. Germline-derived CDR1 and CDR2 are LGHDT and YNNKEL (reference sequence). CDR3 in amino acids: CASSHLDRLFYGYTF. CDR3 coding DNA: TGTGCCAGCAGCCACTTGGACAGGTTATTCTATGGCTACACCTTC.